This TCR beta chain was documented in a study of CD8 T cells in ankylosing spondylitis. Study-wide findings and caveats: Reported data indicate significant enrichment of disease-linked clones within matched ankylosing spondylitis synovial fluid. Before this, some motif variants had been reported in reactive arthritis synovial fluid and blood. Within ankylosing spondylitis blood, a TCR beta motif made up of several highly homologous variants appeared to be characteristic. A CD8+ phenotype characterized the disease-linked clones, which were relatively rare in peripheral blood.

Quantitative barcoded 5'-RACE was used to prepare TCR beta libraries. TCRdb reprocessed the 5' RACE reads via MiXCR and lists one record per CDR3 protein. In the table there are fewer than 500,000 distinct CDR3 sequences, 20% to 25% of which are singletons. Turning to this clonotype: Its specificity is not known.

Looked up from germline, CDR1 is SGHNT and CDR2 is YENEEA. This CDR3 comprises 15 residues. Trimming removed 6 bases from V and 5 bases from J; junction bases left unmatched: 5. The rearrangement uses TRBV11-3 and TRBJ2-2; 11 bases match TRBD2. This sequence originates from a male donor with ankylosing spondylitis. The sequencing input was blood, either unsorted or a sorted T cell fraction (not recorded which). For the CDR3, the DNA is TGTGCCAGCAGGGCGGGACTAGCGGCAACCGGGGAGCTGTTTTTT. Translating gives CASRAGLAATGELFF.